This paragraph covers one TCR beta chain sequence. What it binds is unknown. This entry comes from a study of cytomegalovirus exposure and HLA in healthy donors. Findings and limits, study-wide: The classifier, whose performance was assessed in both the original and validation cohorts, reportedly diagnosed cytomegalovirus status with high specificity and sensitivity. A later analysis found TCR association rates differed by HLA locus, highest for DRB1 and lowest for HLA-C. In vitro data verified a few CMV-associated chains as specific for CMV antigens.

The CDR3 runs to 14 residues. Germline lookup yields CDR1 SNHLY and CDR2 FYNNEI. V lost 8 bases, J lost 0 bases, and 14 bases lay in between. Both 60 Vbeta primers and 13 Jbeta primers went into the PCR. Produced via immunoSEQ multiplex PCR; TCRdb's table is partial and in-frame only. The repertoire holds 50,000 to 70,000 clones, with 65% to 85% as singletons. The source material was PBMCs. The origin of this receptor is a female donor in good health and CMV-seronegative. The chain employs TRBV2 and TRBJ2-7; no clear D gene. In DNA, the CDR3 is TGTGCCAGCCGCCTAACCCACCTCTCCTACGAGCAGTACTTC. Encoded protein: CASRLTHLSYEQYF.